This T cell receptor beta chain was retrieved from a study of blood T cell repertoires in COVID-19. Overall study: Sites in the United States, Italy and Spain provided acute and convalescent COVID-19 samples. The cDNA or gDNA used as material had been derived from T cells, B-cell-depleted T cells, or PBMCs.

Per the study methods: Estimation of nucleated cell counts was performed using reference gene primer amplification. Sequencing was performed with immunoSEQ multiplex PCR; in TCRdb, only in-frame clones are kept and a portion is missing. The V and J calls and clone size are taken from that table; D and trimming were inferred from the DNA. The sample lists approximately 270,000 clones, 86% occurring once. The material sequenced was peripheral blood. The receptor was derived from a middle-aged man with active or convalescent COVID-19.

The CDR3 nucleotides read TGTGCCAGCAGCGTAGCCCCCCCGGAGGTCGGAAACACCATATATTTT. Its translation is CASSVAPPEVGNTIYF. The chain links TRBV9 to TRBJ1-3; D unresolved. V was pared by 0 bases and J by 4 bases, with 14 bases between. The CDR3 is 16 amino acids. Germline V gene lookup returns CDR1 SGDLS and CDR2 YYNGEE.